This T cell receptor (beta chain) was sequenced during a study of T cells in Graves' hyperthyroidism and ophthalmopathy. This clonotype was counted between two and nine times. The source material, RNA transcripts, was used to amplify TCR beta CDR3 regions. A set of HTBI primers served as the primers for a first-round RT-PCR of the TCR CDR3. MiXCR, applied by TCRdb to the multiplex PCR reads, yields one record per CDR3 protein. The sample yields approximately 570,000 distinct CDR3 sequences, just under 20% seen once. Germline V lookup: CDR1 MDHEN, CDR2 SYDVKM. Trimming took off 3 bases at V and 4 bases at J, with 9 bases between the two ends. This CDR3 contains 13 residues. Clinicians diagnosed patients from clinical symptoms, serum thyroxine and TRAb, thyroid ultrasound and orbital computed tomography. An approximately 10 ml volume of fresh peripheral blood provided the PBMCs.

The chain recombines TRBV28 with TRBJ1-2, with no clear D. The sequence derives from a man aged 40-49 years with Graves' ophthalmopathy. Sequenced: blood. The CDR3 nucleotides are TGTGCCAGCAGTTTTATCGGTTTCTATGGCTACACCTTC. Translated: CASSFIGFYGYTF.